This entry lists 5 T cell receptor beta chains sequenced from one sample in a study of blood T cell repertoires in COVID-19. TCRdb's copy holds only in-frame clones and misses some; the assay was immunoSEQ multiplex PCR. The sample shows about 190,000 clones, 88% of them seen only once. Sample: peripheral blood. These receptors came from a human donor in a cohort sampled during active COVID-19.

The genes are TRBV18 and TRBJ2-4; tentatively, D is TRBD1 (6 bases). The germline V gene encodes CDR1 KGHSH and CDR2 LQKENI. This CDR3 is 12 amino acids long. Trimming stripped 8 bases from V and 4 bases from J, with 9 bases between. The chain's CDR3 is CASTDRKNIQYF. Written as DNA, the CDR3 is TGTGCCAGCACCGACAGGAAAAACATTCAGTACTTC.

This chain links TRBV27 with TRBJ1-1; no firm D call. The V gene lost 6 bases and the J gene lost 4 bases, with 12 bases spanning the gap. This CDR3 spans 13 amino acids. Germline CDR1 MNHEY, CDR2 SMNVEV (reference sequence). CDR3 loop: CASRSQVSTEAFF. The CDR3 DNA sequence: TGTGCCAGCAGATCCCAGGTATCCACTGAAGCTTTCTTT.

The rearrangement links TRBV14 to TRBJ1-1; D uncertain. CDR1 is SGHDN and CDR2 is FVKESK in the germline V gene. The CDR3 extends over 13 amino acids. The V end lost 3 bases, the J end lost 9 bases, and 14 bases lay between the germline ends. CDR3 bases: TGTGCCAGCAGCCAGGGAGGGAGGGAAAAAGCTTTCTTT. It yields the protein CASSQGGREKAFF.

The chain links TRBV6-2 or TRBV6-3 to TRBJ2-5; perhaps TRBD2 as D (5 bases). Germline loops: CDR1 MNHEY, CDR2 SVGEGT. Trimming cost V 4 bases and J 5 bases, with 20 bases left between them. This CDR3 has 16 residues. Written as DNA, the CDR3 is TGTGCCAGCAGTTCCACTTTGGACTCGGGGTGGGAGACCCAGTACTTC. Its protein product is CASSSTLDSGWETQYF.

The CDR3 nucleotides read TGCGCCAGCAGCCACACAGAGTCACCCCTCCACTTT. Translating gives CASSHTESPLHF. This chain links TRBV4-1 with TRBJ1-6, with D unresolved. Germline CDR1 is MGHRA and CDR2 is YSYEKL. The V end was cut by 3 bases, the J end by 10 bases, with 7 bases between. The CDR3 covers 12 residues.